This T cell receptor beta chain was captured in a study of cytomegalovirus exposure and HLA in healthy donors. Whole-study context: The 130 or so validation repertoires, a later analysis reported, used the same platform as the 650 to 800 repertoires from the first cohort. Findings of the study overall: Subsequent analysis of the roughly 120 validation repertoires found a tendency for first-cohort TCR clusters to co-occur.

The method was immunoSEQ multiplex PCR; TCRdb's version includes in-frame clones alone and lacks a portion of them. The table records around 170,000 clones, approximately 90% of them present only once. From germline, CDR1 is SGHAT and CDR2 FQNNGV. The CDR3 is 14 residues long. V was shortened by 4 bases and J by 6 bases, with 14 bases between the two germline ends. Separation from the 666-subject first cohort characterized the roughly 120-subject validation cohort, to which the donors belonged. Turning to this clone: Its antigen remains unidentified.

The sequencing sample was made of PBMCs. The sequence came from a man aged 18 to 29 in good health and CMV-seronegative. The J gene is TRBJ2-3, the V gene TRBV11-2, with a tentative D call TRBD1 (6 bases). CDR3 nucleotides: TGTGCCAGCAGCTACACAGGGTCGGGGGATACGCAGTATTTT. Translation gives CASSYTGSGDTQYF.